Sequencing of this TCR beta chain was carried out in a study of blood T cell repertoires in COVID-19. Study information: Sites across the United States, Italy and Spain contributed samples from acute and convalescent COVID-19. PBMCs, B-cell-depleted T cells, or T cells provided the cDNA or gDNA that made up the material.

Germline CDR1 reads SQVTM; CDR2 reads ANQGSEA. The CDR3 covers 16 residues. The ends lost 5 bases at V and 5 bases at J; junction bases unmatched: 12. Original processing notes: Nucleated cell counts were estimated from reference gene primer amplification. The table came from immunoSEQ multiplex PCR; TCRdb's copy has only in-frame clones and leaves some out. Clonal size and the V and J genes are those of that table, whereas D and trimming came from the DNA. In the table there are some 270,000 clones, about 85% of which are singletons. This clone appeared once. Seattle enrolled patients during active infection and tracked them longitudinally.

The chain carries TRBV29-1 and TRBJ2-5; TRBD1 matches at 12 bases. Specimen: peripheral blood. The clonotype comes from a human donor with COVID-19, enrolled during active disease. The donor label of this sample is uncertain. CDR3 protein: CSVNGHGTGGIETQYF. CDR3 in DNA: TGCAGCGTTAACGGACATGGGACAGGGGGCATCGAGACCCAGTACTTC.